These 18 T cell receptor beta chains were sequenced from one sample in a study of post-analysis software for immune sequencing data. These receptors have no known antigen. Unique molecular identifiers were carried by the TCR beta cDNA libraries. TCRdb independently ran MiXCR on the PCR reads; one entry per CDR3 protein. The sample shows hundreds of thousands of distinct CDR3 sequences, under 55% of them seen only once. Study findings and constraints: Comparison of patients with controls showed 5 or 6 TRBV segments more frequent in patients, TRBV5-6, TRBV5-1 and TRBV20-1 among them.

The sample was blood. These receptors were taken from a girl aged 10 to 17 with multiple sclerosis.

The chain combines TRBV21-1 with TRBJ2-3. TRBV21-1 is an annotated pseudogene. The CDR3 consists of 9 residues. The CDR3 nucleotides are TGTGCCAGAACAGATACGCAGTATTTT. This gives the protein CARTDTQYF.

CDR3 coding DNA: TGTGCCACCAGTGAGGGGAGTTATCGACAAGAGACCCAGTACTTC. Its translation: CATSEGSYRQETQYF. The J gene is TRBJ2-5, the V gene TRBV24-1; D is perhaps TRBD2 (5 bases). The V gene lost 4 bases and the J gene lost 2 bases, with 13 bases spanning the gap. This CDR3 spans 15 amino acids. Germline assignment: CDR1 KGHDR and CDR2 SFDVKD.

Of note for this clonotype: At one end, the junction sequence differs from germline, possibly due to a read error. The V gene is TRBV7-2, the J gene TRBJ2-7, with unresolved D. The CDR3 runs to 15 residues. CDR1 is SGHTA and CDR2 is FQGNSA in the germline V gene. The CDR3 region is CASSLGSLSSYERYF. The CDR3 nucleotides are TGTGCCAGCAGCTTAGGCTCCTTAAGCTCCTACGAGCGGTACTTC.

This clonotype was found a few times. The chain joins TRBV6-4 to TRBJ2-3, with TRBD2 matching over 11 bases. CDR1 and CDR2 from the germline V gene are MRHNA and SNTAGT. V was pared by 6 bases and J by 4 bases, with 6 bases of the junction left unmatched. The CDR3 spans 15 residues. CDR3 sequence (DNA): TGTGCCAGCAGCAGACTAGCGGGGTCCTCAGATACGCAGTATTTT. Translating gives CASSRLAGSSDTQYF.

The chain carries TRBV27 and TRBJ2-7; 7 bases agree with TRBD2. The junction had 8 bases not matched to a gene; V was cut back by 5 bases and J by 4 bases. There are 14 residues in the CDR3. CDR1 MNHEY and CDR2 SMNVEV come from the germline V gene (reference sequence). CDR3 coding DNA: TGTGCCAGCAGTCCCACTAGCGCAAATTACGAGCAGTACTTC. This sequence encodes CASSPTSANYEQYF.

This clonotype was detected a few times. This chain links TRBV28 with TRBJ2-1; TRBD1 aligns across 7 bases. The CDR3 has 17 residues. Germline assignment: CDR1 MDHEN and CDR2 SYDVKM. V lost 5 bases, J lost 4 bases, and 14 bases stayed unmatched. The CDR3 nucleotides read TGTGCCAGCAGTCCGACCCGCAAAGGGGGCCTTTACAATGAGCAGTTCTTC. This sequence encodes CASSPTRKGGLYNEQFF.

The chain carries TRBV9 and TRBJ2-1; D is ambiguous. V lost 3 bases, J lost 6 bases, and 13 bases lay in between. The CDR3 runs 14 residues. Germline CDR1 SGDLS, CDR2 YYNGEE. The CDR3, as DNA: TGTGCCAGCAGCGGGTGGAGTCGGCCCAATGAGCAGTTCTTC. It yields the protein CASSGWSRPNEQFF. The full variable domain, completed using reference TRBV9 and TRBJ2-1, is DSGVTQTPKHLITATGQRVTLRCSPRSGDLSVYWYQQSLDQGLQFLIQYYNGEERAKGNILERFSAQQFPDLHSELNLSSLELGDSALYFCASSGWSRPNEQFFGPGTRLTVL.

This chain connects TRBV10-1 to TRBJ2-3; 8 bases align to TRBD2. Trimming at V came to 6 bases and at J to 2 bases, leaving 4 bases not matched to a gene. CDR3 length: 14 amino acids. The germline gives CDR1 WNHNN, CDR2 SYGVQD (reference sequence). The CDR3 here is CASRTSENTDTQYF. The CDR3 DNA reads as TGCGCCAGCAGGACTAGCGAAAACACAGATACGCAGTATTTT.

V and J are TRBV19 and TRBJ2-7; TRBD2 matches 8 bases. CDR1 LNHDA and CDR2 SQIVND come from the germline V gene (reference sequence). The CDR3 is 16 residues long. Trimming cost V 5 bases and J 6 bases; bases outside gene matches: 15. The CDR3: CASSQRRGLGAFEQYF. The CDR3 DNA reads TGTGCCAGTAGTCAACGGCGGGGACTAGGGGCCTTCGAGCAGTACTTC.

V is TRBV20-1 and J is TRBJ2-5, with TRBD2 matching 10 bases. Germline V gene sequence: CDR1 DFQATT, CDR2 SNEGSKA (reference sequence). J was trimmed by 2 bases and V by 2 bases; bases with no gene match: 14. The CDR3 covers 18 residues. CDR3 in amino acids: CSARLPSGRVAIQETQYF. CDR3 in DNA: TGCAGTGCTAGATTGCCTAGCGGGAGAGTGGCAATACAAGAGACCCAGTACTTC.

The chain links TRBV3-1 to TRBJ2-5, with a weak D call TRBD1 (5 bases). The CDR3 covers 13 residues. Per the germline V gene, CDR1 is LGHDT and CDR2 is YNNKEL (reference sequence). Trimming took 5 bases from V and 2 from J, leaving 9 bases between them. The CDR3 DNA reads TGTGCCAGCAGCACAGGAAATCAAGAGACCCAGTACTTC. Residues: CASSTGNQETQYF.

V is TRBV4-1 and J is TRBJ2-1; 9 bases line up with TRBD2. CDR1 is MGHRA, CDR2 YSYEKL, per germline. The length of the CDR3 is 16 residues. After removal of 6 bases from V and 4 bases from J, the junction contained 10 bases not matched to a gene. The DNA for the CDR3 is TGCGCCAGCAGGGGAAGCGGGAGGACCCTATACAATGAGCAGTTCTTC. It specifies CASRGSGRTLYNEQFF.

On this clonotype: Since the CDR3 does not end with the conserved phenylalanine or tryptophan, this likely comes from a read error. The rearrangement links TRBV15 to TRBJ2-3, with D unclear. V lost 1 base and J lost 4, with 6 bases in between. Germline V CDR1 and CDR2: LNHNV, YYDKDF (reference sequence). The length of the CDR3 is 13 residues. CDR3 coding DNA: TGTGCCACCAGCAGAGTCCCCTCAGATACGCAGTATATT. Its translation: CATSRVPSDTQYI.

This chain joins TRBV7-3 and TRBJ1-1; no definite D call. Per the germline V gene, CDR1 is SGHTA and CDR2 is FQGTGA. The CDR3 is made up of 14 amino acids. Deletions cut 1 base from V and 4 bases from J, with 10 bases between. CDR3 DNA: TGTGCCAGCAGCTTAAGAATTGGTGGCACTGAAGCTTTCTTT. It yields the protein CASSLRIGGTEAFF.

This rearrangement joins TRBV28 to TRBJ2-5; the D gene could be TRBD1 or TRBD2 (5 bases each). The J call is in doubt because the DNA end fits TRBJ2-7 better. The germline V gene has CDR1 MDHEN and CDR2 SYDVKM. CDR3 length equals 13 residues. The CDR3 bases are TGTGCCAGCAGTTTAGTAGGGACCAACGAGCAGTACTTC. The encoded protein is CASSLVGTNEQYF.

The chain carries TRBV7-8 and TRBJ2-1, with a weak D call TRBD1 (6 bases). V was pared by 1 base and J by 8 bases, with 9 bases between. This CDR3 is built from 13 residues. Per the germline V gene, CDR1 is SGHVS and CDR2 is FQNEAQ. The CDR3 region has the DNA TGTGCCAGCAGCTTAGAACAGGGCTATGAGCAGTTCTTC. Translating gives CASSLEQGYEQFF.

This clonotype occurred a few times. This chain connects TRBV20-1 to TRBJ2-7, with 9 bases aligning to TRBD2. The end of the DNA aligns better with TRBJ2-5, so the J call may be wrong. Germline-derived CDR1 and CDR2 are DFQATT and SNEGSKA (reference sequence). This CDR3 has 14 amino acids. The DNA of the CDR3 is TGCAGTGCTATCGGACTAGCGACTAGGGAGACCCAGTACTTC. Protein product: CSAIGLATRETQYF.

Concerning this clonotype itself: The CDR3 end shows no conserved phenylalanine or tryptophan, and so a read error is likely. The CDR3 spells CSAQRGTLTYNEQFY. The CDR3 DNA reads TGCAGTGCTCAGCGGGGGACCCTAACCTACAATGAGCAGTTCTAC. This chain links TRBV20-1 with TRBJ2-1; 8 bases fit TRBD2. The V and J ends lost 5 bases and 2 bases, in that order; junction bases with no gene match: 8. Germline V gives CDR1 DFQATT, CDR2 SNEGSKA (reference sequence). CDR3 length: 15 amino acids.